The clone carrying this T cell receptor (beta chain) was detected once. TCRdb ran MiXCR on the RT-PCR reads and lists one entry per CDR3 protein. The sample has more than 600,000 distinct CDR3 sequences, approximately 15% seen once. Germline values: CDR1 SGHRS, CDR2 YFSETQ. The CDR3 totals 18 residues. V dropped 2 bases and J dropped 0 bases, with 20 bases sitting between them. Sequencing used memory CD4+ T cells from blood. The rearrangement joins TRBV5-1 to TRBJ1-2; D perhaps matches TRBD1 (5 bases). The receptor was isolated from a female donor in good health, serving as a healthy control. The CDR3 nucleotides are TGCGCCAGCAGCTTACAAGGGGTCGCTTTTTCATCTAACTATGGCTACACCTTC. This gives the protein CASSLQGVAFSSNYGYTF.